This T cell receptor (beta chain) appears in the sequencing data of a study of cytomegalovirus exposure and HLA in healthy donors (dated by TCRdb to the late 2010s). Turning to the overall study: According to a later analysis, the 110 or so validation repertoires were produced on the same platform as the 700 or so repertoires of the first cohort. The study aimed to test whether cataloging public T cell receptors could reveal signatures of past pathogen exposure. Besides the first cohort of around 670 subjects, a separate validation cohort made up of over 95 different subjects was used. High-throughput TCR immunosequencing, statistical association of individual TCRs with disease status, and machine learning were combined to predict cytomegalovirus infection status. What the work shows at the level of the full study, not this receptor alone: The validation cohort had no HLA typing available for a later analysis, so co-occurrence within that cohort was assessed over all 110 or so repertoires. A total of 150 to 200 TCR beta chains were listed by the study as associated with cytomegalovirus. According to the authors, the approach could potentially be generalized to other disease states and immunological phenotypes. The classifier was reported to diagnose cytomegalovirus status with high specificity and sensitivity in both the original cohort and the validation cohort. A later analysis found that TCRs clustered in the first cohort also tended to co-occur in the 95 to 150 validation repertoires, with more than 90% of cluster scores above 0. While some public TCRs were present in many individuals, most TCR sequences turned up only very rarely across donors. In vitro tests confirmed that a few of the cytomegalovirus-associated TCR beta chains recognize cytomegalovirus antigens.

The donors were included in the validation cohort of 120 subjects, a group kept apart from the roughly 700-subject first cohort. Library preparation was by the immunoSEQ multiplex PCR assay. Under the source paper's analysis protocol: To diagnose cytomegalovirus status from the catalog of TCR beta chain sequences, a statistical classification framework was built. TCRdb provides this immuneACCESS table in a form limited to in-frame rearrangements. Some clones are lacking; in checked studies, under half of them reflect an unresolved V gene, and why the rest are absent is not known. V, J and clone size are taken as reported in that table, and D and trimming were inferred from the DNA itself. This sample lists some 150,000 clones; approximately 89% were detected once. The ten largest clones represent over 9% of the sample. Via the germline V gene, CDR1 is MDHEN and CDR2 SYDVKM. Inclusive of the bounding cysteine and phenylalanine, the CDR3 is 12 residues long. Here the CDR3 DNA is all that survives: 36 bases in frame from base 1. V gives up 5 bases and J gives up 3 bases, and the segment between their germline ends measures 8 bases.

Of note for this clone: Its specific antigen is unknown. No much larger clone is present one base from it, and per-base qualities are unavailable.

The receptor chain draws on TRBV28 and TRBJ2-7; TRBD1 is perhaps the D gene, given 5 matching bases. This TCR came from a woman between 18 and 30 years old in good health and CMV-seropositive. Sequencing was done on a sample of PBMCs. In nucleotide form, the sequence is TGTGCCAGCAGTACTACAGGCTACGAGCAGTACTTC. Its protein is CASSTTGYEQYF.